This T cell receptor beta chain was sequenced in a study of blood T cell repertoires in COVID-19 (dated by TCRdb to the early 2020s). For the wider study: The collaborator samples originated in the United States, Italy and Spain and spanned the acute and convalescent phases of COVID-19. HLA class I and class II types, where available, came from metadata supplied by the sample provider rather than from assay-based typing. Sample metadata almost always included a de-identified subject ID, COVID-19 status, age in years and sex. The dataset comprised deeply sampled blood TCRbeta repertoires from subjects exposed to, actively infected with, or recovered from COVID-19. Samples came from the ongoing ImmuneRACE study (first 160 participants) plus 1,254 subjects from 6 global collaborators. The repertoires were released in a freely available public database meant as a resource for research on the immune response to SARS-CoV-2. The material from the prospective study consisted of cDNA or gDNA derived from T cells, B-cell-depleted T cells, or PBMCs. Results and caveats for the whole study, not just this receptor: How much clinical and demographic metadata was included differed by source and by participant, and the metadata was provided uncurated.

The collaborating institutions used their own protocols to collect whole blood in K2EDTA tubes. For TCRbeta analysis, collaborators shipped samples in one of three forms: frozen whole blood, isolated PBMCs, or DNA extracted from either of those sample types. The CDR3 covers 14 residues, taking in both the cysteine and the phenylalanine. The only DNA kept is the CDR3, 42 bases in frame from the first base. V and J lose 2 bases and 3 bases, and a span of 10 bases separates them. CDR1 and CDR2 are read off the germline V gene (reference sequence) as MNHNY and SVGAGI. This clone showed up just a few times. There is no known antigen for this receptor. No much larger clonotype is one base removed from it; base qualities were not supplied. TCRbeta CDR3 regions were amplified from genomic DNA using the immunoSEQ Assay, a bias-controlled multiplex PCR. The paper's processing steps were these. The number of nucleated cells in each sample was estimated by amplification of reference gene primers within the assay. To quantify the absolute abundance of each unique TCRbeta CDR3 rearrangement, sequence reads were collapsed and filtered. For each sample, productive Simpson clonality was calculated as the square root of Simpson's diversity index over productive rearrangements. TCRdb's version of the immuneACCESS table is confined to in-frame rearrangements and falls short of the full clone set. An unresolved V gene accounts for under half of the shortfall where checked; the remainder is of unknown origin. Clonal size and the V and J genes are those of that table, whereas D and trimming came from the DNA. The sample contains about 190,000 clones, about 89% of them found a single time. About 7% of the sample is held by the ten biggest clonotypes.

The sequencing input was peripheral blood. The receptor was isolated from a man aged 35 to 55 with acute or convalescent COVID-19. Recombination linked TRBV6-6 to TRBJ1-1; the D region possibly corresponds to TRBD1 (5 bases align). In nucleotide form, the sequence is TGTGCCAGCAGTTACGAGGGAGGGGACACTGAAGCTTTCTTT. The translation is CASSYEGGDTEAFF.